This section outlines one T cell receptor (beta chain) sequence together with its context. Its antigen is not yet known. Base qualities are not recorded, but no much larger clone differs from it by a single base. From the germline V gene, CDR1 is MNHNS and CDR2 is SASEGT. V gives up 5 bases and J gives up 1 base, and the segment between their germline ends measures 9 bases. Spanning cysteine to phenylalanine, the CDR3 consists of 15 amino acids. Just CDR3 DNA is preserved here, 45 bases in frame from base 1. This record belongs to a study of T cell changes during pregnancy in multiple sclerosis (dated by TCRdb to between 2017 and 2020). General notes on the study: The study looked at changes in the T cell repertoire across pregnancy in women with multiple sclerosis.

Receptors were amplified or captured by the immunoSEQ multiplex PCR assay. Sourced from immuneACCESS, this table was stored by TCRdb with only in-frame sequences that have V and J called. A share of the clones is absent; for the studies checked, an unresolved V gene accounts for under half, and the remainder has no known explanation. The sample data list 38,000 or so clones, and more than 90% of these were observed just once. The ten largest clones capture around 1.2% of the sample. This specimen was peripheral blood, taken before pregnancy. The receptor's source is a female donor with multiple sclerosis, enrolled in a pregnancy study. Rearrangement joined TRBV6-1 to TRBJ2-6, and possibly TRBD1, on 6 matching bases. The CDR3 amino acid sequence is: CASSSQGSGANVLTF. The nucleotide sequence reads TGTGCCAGCAGTTCACAGGGATCTGGGGCCAACGTCCTGACTTTC.